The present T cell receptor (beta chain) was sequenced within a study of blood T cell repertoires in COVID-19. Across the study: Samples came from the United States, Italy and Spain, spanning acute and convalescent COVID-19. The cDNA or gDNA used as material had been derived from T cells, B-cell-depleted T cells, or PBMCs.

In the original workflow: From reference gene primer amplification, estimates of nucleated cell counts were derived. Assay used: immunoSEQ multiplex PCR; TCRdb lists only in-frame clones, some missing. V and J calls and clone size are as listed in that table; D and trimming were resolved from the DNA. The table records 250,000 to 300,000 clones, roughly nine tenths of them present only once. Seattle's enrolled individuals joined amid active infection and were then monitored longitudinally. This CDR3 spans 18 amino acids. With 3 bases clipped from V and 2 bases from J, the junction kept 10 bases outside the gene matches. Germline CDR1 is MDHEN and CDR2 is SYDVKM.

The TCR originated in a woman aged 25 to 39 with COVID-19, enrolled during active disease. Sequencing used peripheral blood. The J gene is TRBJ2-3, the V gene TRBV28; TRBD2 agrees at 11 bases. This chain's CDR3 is CASSLGDQLAGDTDTQYF. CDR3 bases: TGTGCCAGCAGTTTGGGCGACCAACTAGCGGGGGACACAGATACGCAGTATTTT.